This entry features one TCR beta chain sequence. Authors' analysis steps: Amplification with reference gene primers provided the estimates of nucleated cell counts. Sequenced by immunoSEQ multiplex PCR; TCRdb stores in-frame clones only, minus some. The DNA gave D and trimming, while V, J and clone size come from that table. The data contain 150,000 to 200,000 clones, around 90% of them singletons. The data derive from a study of blood T cell repertoires in COVID-19. Study-wide context: The origin of the acute and convalescent COVID-19 samples was the United States, Italy and Spain. Sample material is recorded as cDNA or gDNA derived from T cells, B-cell-depleted T cells, or PBMCs.

CDR1 GTSNPN and CDR2 SVGIG come from the germline V gene (reference sequence). This CDR3 contains 14 residues. Trimming stripped 4 bases from V and 0 bases from J, with 10 bases between. The chain uses TRBV30 and TRBJ1-3; D is ambiguous. What was sequenced was peripheral blood. This TCR was recovered from a man in his sixties with active or convalescent COVID-19. The CDR3 DNA is TGTGCCTGGACCTCGGGTATCTCTGGAAACACCATATATTTT. Protein product: CAWTSGISGNTIYF.